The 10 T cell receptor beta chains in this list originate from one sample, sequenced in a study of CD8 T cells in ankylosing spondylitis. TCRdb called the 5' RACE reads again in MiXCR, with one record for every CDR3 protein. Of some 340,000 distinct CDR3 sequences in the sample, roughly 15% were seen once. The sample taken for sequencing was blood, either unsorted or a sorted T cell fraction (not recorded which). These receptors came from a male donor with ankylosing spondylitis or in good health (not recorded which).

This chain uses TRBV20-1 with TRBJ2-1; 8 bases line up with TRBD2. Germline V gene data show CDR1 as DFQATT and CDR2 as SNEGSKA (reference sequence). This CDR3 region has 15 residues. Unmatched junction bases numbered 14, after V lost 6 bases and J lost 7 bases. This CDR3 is CSAPGGGVMRNEQFF. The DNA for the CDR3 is TGCAGTGCCCCCGGGGGGGGCGTTATGAGAAATGAGCAGTTCTTC.

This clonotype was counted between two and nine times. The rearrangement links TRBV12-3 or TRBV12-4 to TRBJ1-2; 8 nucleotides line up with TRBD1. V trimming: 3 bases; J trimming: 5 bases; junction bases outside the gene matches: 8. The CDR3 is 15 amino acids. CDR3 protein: CASSLLPGQEYGYTF. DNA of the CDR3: TGTGCCAGCAGTTTGCTACCGGGACAGGAATATGGCTACACCTTC.

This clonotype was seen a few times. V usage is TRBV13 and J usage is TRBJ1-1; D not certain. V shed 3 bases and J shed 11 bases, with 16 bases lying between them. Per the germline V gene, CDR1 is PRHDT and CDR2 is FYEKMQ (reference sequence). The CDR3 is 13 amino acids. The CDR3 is CASSFREIGGAFF. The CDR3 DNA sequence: TGTGCCAGCAGCTTCCGGGAGATTGGCGGGGCTTTCTTT.

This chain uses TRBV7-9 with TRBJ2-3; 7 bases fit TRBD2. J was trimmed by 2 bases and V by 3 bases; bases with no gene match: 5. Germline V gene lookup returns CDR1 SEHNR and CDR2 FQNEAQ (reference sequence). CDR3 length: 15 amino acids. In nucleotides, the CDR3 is TGTGCCAGCAGCTTGAGCGGGGCCACCACAGATACGCAGTATTTT. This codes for CASSLSGATTDTQYF.

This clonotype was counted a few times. CDR3 sequence (DNA): TGTGCCAGCAGTATTATAAGGGGAACCGGGGAGCTGTTTTTT. Its protein product is CASSIIRGTGELFF. The V gene is TRBV27, the J gene TRBJ2-2, with D possibly being TRBD1 (5 bases). Trimming removed 5 bases from V and 5 bases from J, with 12 bases in between. The CDR3 is 14 residues long. Per germline, CDR1 MNHEY and CDR2 SMNVEV (reference sequence).

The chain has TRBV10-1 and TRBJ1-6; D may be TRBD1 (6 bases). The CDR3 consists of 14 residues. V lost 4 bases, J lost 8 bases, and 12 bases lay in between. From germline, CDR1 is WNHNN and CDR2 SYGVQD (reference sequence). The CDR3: CASSATGNDSPLHF. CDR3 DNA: TGCGCCAGCAGTGCCACAGGGAACGATTCACCCCTCCACTTT.

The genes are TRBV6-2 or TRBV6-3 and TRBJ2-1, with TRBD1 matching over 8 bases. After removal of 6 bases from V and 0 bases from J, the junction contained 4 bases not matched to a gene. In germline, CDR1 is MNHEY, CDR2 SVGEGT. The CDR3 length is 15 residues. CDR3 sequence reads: CASRTTGGSYNEQFF. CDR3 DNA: TGTGCCAGCAGGACAACAGGGGGCTCCTACAATGAGCAGTTCTTC.

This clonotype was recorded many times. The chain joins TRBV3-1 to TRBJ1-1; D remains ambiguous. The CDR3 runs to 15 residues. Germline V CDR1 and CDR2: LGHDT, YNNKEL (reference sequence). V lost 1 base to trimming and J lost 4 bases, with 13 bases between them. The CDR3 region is CASSQVSRRVTEAFF. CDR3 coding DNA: TGTGCCAGCAGCCAAGTGAGCCGAAGGGTCACTGAAGCTTTCTTT.

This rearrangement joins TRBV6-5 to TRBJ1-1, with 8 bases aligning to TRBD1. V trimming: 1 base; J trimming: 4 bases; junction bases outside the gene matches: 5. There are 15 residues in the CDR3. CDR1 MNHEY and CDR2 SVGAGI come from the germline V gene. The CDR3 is CASSYFRGRSTEAFF. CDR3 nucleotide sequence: TGTGCCAGCAGTTACTTCAGGGGGCGTAGCACTGAAGCTTTCTTT.

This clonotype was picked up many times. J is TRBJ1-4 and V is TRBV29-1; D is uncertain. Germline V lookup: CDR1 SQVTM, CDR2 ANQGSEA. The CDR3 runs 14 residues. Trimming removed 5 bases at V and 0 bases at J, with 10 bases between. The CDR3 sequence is CSVSRSATNEKLFF. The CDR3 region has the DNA TGCAGCGTTAGTCGGTCCGCAACTAATGAAAAACTGTTTTTT.